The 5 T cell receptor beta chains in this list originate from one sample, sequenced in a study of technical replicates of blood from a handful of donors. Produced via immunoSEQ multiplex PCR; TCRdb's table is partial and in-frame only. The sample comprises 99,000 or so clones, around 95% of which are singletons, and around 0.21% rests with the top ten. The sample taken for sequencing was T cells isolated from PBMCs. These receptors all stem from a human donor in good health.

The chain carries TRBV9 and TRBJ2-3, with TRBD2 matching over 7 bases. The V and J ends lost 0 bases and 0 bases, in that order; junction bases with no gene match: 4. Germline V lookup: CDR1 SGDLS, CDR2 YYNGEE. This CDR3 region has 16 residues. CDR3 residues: CASSVEGGESTDTQYF. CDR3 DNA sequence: TGTGCCAGCAGCGTAGAGGGAGGGGAGAGCACAGATACGCAGTATTTT.

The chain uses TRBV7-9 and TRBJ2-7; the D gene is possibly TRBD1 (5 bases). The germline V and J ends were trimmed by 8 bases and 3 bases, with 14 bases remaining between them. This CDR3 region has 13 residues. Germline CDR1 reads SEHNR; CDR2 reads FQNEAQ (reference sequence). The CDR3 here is CASGYLGDYEQYF. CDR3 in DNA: TGTGCCAGCGGATATTTAGGGGACTACGAGCAGTACTTC.

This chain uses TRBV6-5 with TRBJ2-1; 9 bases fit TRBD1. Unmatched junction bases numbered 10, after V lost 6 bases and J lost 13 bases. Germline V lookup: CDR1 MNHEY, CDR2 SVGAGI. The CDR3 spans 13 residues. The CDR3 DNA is TGTGCCAGCAGCCGACCCGGGACAGGGAAACAGTTCTTC. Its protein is CASSRPGTGKQFF.

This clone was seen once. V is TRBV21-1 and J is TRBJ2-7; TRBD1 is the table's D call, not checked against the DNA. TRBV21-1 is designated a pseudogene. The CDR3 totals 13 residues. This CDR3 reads CANPDRTYYEQYF. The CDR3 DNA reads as TGTGCCAATCCGGACAGGACATACTACGAGCAGTACTTC.

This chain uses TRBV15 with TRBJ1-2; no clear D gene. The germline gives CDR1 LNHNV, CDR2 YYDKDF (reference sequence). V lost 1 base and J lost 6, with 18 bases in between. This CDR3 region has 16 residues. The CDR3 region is CATSRGSPFAGDGYTF. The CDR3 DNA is TGTGCCACCAGCAGAGGAAGTCCGTTCGCCGGTGATGGCTACACCTTC. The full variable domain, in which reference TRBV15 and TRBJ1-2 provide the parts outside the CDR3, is DAMVIQNPRYQVTQFGKPVTLSCSQTLNHNVMYWYQQKSSQAPKLLFHYYDKDFNNEADTPDNFQSRRPNTSFCFLDIRSPGLGDTAMYLCATSRGSPFAGDGYTFGSGTRLTVV.